This T cell receptor (beta chain) was captured in a study of blood T cells in healthy people across ages (dated by TCRdb to about 2015). Describing the broader study: In model experiments, template switching captured roughly one uniquely barcoded TCR beta cDNA molecule for every two T cells. Age-related changes in TCR beta repertoire diversity were measured in the study by deep sequencing normalized with unique cDNA molecular identifiers. The donors were divided into four age groups: young (average around 16 years), middle-aged (about 40), aged (approximately 59) and long-lived (around 87). To avoid experimental bias, donors of different ages were randomly spread across the sequencing lanes. Using the same blood draw, the study looked at two additional independent replicas of 1 million unique cDNA reads for two donors, one aged 18 to 30 and the other aged 80 or older. The full study reports these points: Observed TCR beta diversity per million T cells fell roughly linearly with age, and a significant reduction was already apparent by age around 44. Because profiling used bulk unsorted PBMCs, naive and antigen-experienced compartments could not be compared conclusively. Total diversity estimates from one million sequenced T cells were considered lower bounds and underestimates. The percentage of naive T cells measured by flow cytometry correlated strongly with observed TCR beta diversity. Compared with the aged group, more naive CD4+ T cells, fewer expanded clones and increased TCR diversity were shown by the long-lived group, suggesting age selection. The CMV infection status of donors was not known, potentially confounding age-related changes in expanded clonotypes.

Donors were 39 systemically healthy Caucasian individuals from Russia aged 6 to 90 years. Around 9.7 milliliters of peripheral blood were collected from each donor into EDTA-treated Vacutainer tubes. Ficoll-Paque density-gradient centrifugation was used to isolate PBMCs, with at least 6.5 million per sample. Trizol reagent was used to extract total RNA from the PBMCs, yielding at least 5.5 micrograms per sample. For every donor, flow cytometry on a PBMC aliquot measured the percentage of naive CD45RAhigh/CD27high T cells. The CDR3 contains 12 residues, cysteine and phenylalanine counted. Just CDR3 DNA is preserved here, 36 bases in frame from base 1. CDR1 and CDR2, per the germline V gene (reference sequence), are LGHDT and YNNKEL. The table lists this clonotype with a count of one. Its recognized antigen is unknown. The junction departs from germline at one end; a sequencing error may be responsible.

The protocol used for the library was 5' RACE. The second PCR ran for about 6 to 12 cycles and used a J-beta primer mix along with a sample-barcoded 5' primer. A template-switch 5' adaptor carrying 12 random nucleotides introduced a unique molecular identifier onto each TCR beta cDNA molecule. Each sample yielded at least 2.5 million CDR3-containing paired-end reads. All of the RNA was converted into first-strand cDNA using the Mint cDNA synthesis kit, with a TRBC-specific oligonucleotide serving as the primer. All cDNA was treated with uracil-DNA glycosylase and then went through a first 18-cycle PCR with the universal primers M1SS and BC2_uni_R. Turning to the authors' computational methods: For normalization, 1 million high-quality reads, each with a distinct molecular identifier, were randomly selected from each sample. Reads sharing molecular identifiers were discarded rather than binned into consensus sequences. MiTCR, set to a Q25 quality threshold and the strictest error-elimination algorithm, was used for CDR3 identification, clonotype clustering and error correction. A nonparametric unseen species model with Euler transformation was used to estimate lower-bound total TCR beta diversity. TCRdb trimmed the raw reads at Q25, called clones with MiXCR and kept productive beta chains. Under each unique CDR3 protein, matching rows form one entry showing the most common genes and DNA. V and J calls and clone size were set by TCRdb, not the authors. Across this sample there are some 1,800,000 distinct CDR3 sequences, with 39% seen only once. The ten largest clones represent 20% to 25% of the sample.

Sequenced sample: blood. The receptor's source is a human donor in good health. The chain couples TRBV3-1 to TRBJ1-1; the D gene is not confidently resolved. The DNA sequence is given as TGTACCAGCAGCCATGTGCACACTGAAGCTTTCTTT. Translated, this gives CTSSHVHTEAFF.